Listed below are T cell receptor beta chains from one sample, sequenced in a study of technical replicates of blood from a few donors. The method was immunoSEQ multiplex PCR; TCRdb's version includes in-frame clones alone and lacks a portion of them. Of roughly 90,000 clones listed, about 96% were seen once; the top ten hold 0.36%. The material sequenced was T cells isolated from PBMCs. The receptors here all came from a human donor in good health. The CDR3 runs from the conserved cysteine through the conserved F or W. Each record gives: V gene, J gene, D gene, clone size, CDR3 protein, CDR3 DNA. A D gene is named only where the DNA matches it firmly. The size field is filled for only some rows; it gives once, few, many or a size class.

TRBV9	TRBJ1-2	.	.	CASSADYGYTF	TGTGCCAGCAGCGCAGACTATGGCTACACCTTC
TRBV7-9	TRBJ2-3	.	.	CASRWLAITDTQYF	TGTGCCAGCAGGTGGCTAGCCATCACAGATACGCAGTATTTT
TRBV25-1	TRBJ1-2	.	.	CASTRGSGRGYTF	TGTGCCAGCACACGGGGGTCTGGGCGCGGCTACACCTTC
TRBV2	TRBJ2-1	TRBD2	.	CASRGLVAYNEQFF	TGTGCCAGCAGGGGACTAGTAGCCTACAATGAGCAGTTCTTC
TRBV5-1	TRBJ2-7	.	once	CASSPQTNTYEQYF	TGCGCCAGCAGCCCACAGACAAACACCTACGAGCAGTACTTC
TRBV7-8	TRBJ1-1	TRBD1	.	CASSLANRGRTEAFF	TGTGCCAGCAGCTTAGCAAACAGGGGGCGAACTGAAGCTTTCTTT
TRBV27	TRBJ2-3	TRBD2	once	CASSLDVGGGTQYF	TGTGCCAGCAGTTTGGATGTTGGGGGGGGTACGCAGTATTTT
TRBV5-5	TRBJ2-5	TRBD1	.	CASSLAGGSVSGFQETQYF	TGTGCCAGCAGCTTGGCAGGGGGCTCAGTATCGGGGTTCCAAGAGACCCAGTACTTC
TRBV4-2	TRBJ2-1	.	.	CASSSSGTHFEEQFF	TGTGCCAGCAGCTCCTCCGGGACTCATTTCGAGGAGCAGTTCTTC
TRBV7-9	TRBJ2-5	TRBD2	.	CASSFEGWGGQETQYF	TGTGCCAGCAGCTTTGAAGGTTGGGGGGGGCAAGAGACCCAGTACTTC
TRBV2	TRBJ2-5	TRBD1	.	CASSEAIQGYQETQYF	TGTGCCAGCAGTGAAGCGATACAGGGGTACCAAGAGACCCAGTACTTC
TRBV5-1	TRBJ2-7	.	.	CASSLTGSVYEQYF	TGCGCCAGCAGCTTGACAGGGTCTGTCTACGAGCAGTACTTC
TRBV15	TRBJ2-7	TRBD2	.	CATSRGLAGAYEQYF	TGTGCCACCAGCAGGGGACTAGCGGGAGCTTACGAGCAGTACTTC
TRBV5-6	TRBJ2-2	.	.	CASSLLGTSNTGELFF	TGTGCCAGCAGCTTGCTCGGGACTTCGAACACCGGGGAGCTGTTTTTT
TRBV28	TRBJ1-2	.	.	CVIANNYGYTF	TGTGTAATTGCTAATAACTATGGCTACACCTTC
TRBV2	TRBJ2-7	TRBD1	.	CASGDSPYEQYF	TGTGCCAGTGGGGACAGCCCCTACGAGCAGTACTTC
TRBV5-1	TRBJ2-1	.	.	CASSVDSSYNEQFF	TGCGCCAGCAGCGTGGACAGCTCCTACAATGAGCAGTTCTTC
TRBV28	TRBJ1-1	.	.	CASSLILVNTEAFF	TGTGCCAGCAGTTTGATATTAGTGAACACTGAAGCTTTCTTT